This record covers a single T cell receptor beta chain. Its matching antigen is unknown. Trimming removed 2 bases from V and 1 base from J, with 6 bases in between. Germline CDR1 is GTSNPN and CDR2 is SVGIG (reference sequence). This CDR3 contains 12 residues. This sample is drawn from a study of CD8 T cells in Susac syndrome. CD8+ and CD4+ T cells from blood underwent TCR beta sequencing. TEMRA cells were FACS-enriched, and CD8+ and CD4+ T cells were isolated negatively. Study-wide points: By the study's own acknowledgment, its TCR sequencing and HLA analysis included relatively few individuals.

RNA in amounts of about 0.5 to 1 ug was reverse transcribed with random hexamers. Amplification of TCR beta CDR3 used immunoSEQ multiplex PCR across 54 Vbeta and 13 Jbeta. Each CDR3 protein is one row after TCRdb ran MiXCR on the immunoSEQ multiplex PCR reads. The repertoire holds 120,000 to 150,000 distinct CDR3 sequences, with approximately 94% as singletons. The TCR comes from a human donor in good health. The material sequenced was CD4+ T cells from PBMCs. This chain connects TRBV30 to TRBJ2-7; the D is unclear. Here the CDR3 DNA reads TGTGCCTGGAGTCCTGTTTCCTACGAGCAGTACTTC. It codes for CAWSPVSYEQYF.